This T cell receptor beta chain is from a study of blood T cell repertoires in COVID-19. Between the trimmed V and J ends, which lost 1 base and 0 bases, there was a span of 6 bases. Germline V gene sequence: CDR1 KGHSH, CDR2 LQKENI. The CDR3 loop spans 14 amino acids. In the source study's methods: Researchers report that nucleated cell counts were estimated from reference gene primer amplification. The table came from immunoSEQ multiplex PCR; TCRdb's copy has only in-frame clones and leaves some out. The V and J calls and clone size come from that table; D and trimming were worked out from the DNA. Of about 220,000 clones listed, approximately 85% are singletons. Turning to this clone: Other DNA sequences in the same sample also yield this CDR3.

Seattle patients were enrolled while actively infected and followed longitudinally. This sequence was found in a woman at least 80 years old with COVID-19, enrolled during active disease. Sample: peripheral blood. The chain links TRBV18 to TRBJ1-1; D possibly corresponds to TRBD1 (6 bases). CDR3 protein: CASSPQGVNTEAFF. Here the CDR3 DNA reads TGTGCCAGCTCACCACAGGGGGTGAACACTGAAGCTTTCTTT. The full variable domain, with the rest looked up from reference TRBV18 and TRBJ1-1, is NAGVMQNPRHLVRRRGQEARLRCSPMKGHSHVYWYRQLPEEGLKFMVYLQKENIIDESGMPKERFSAEFPKEGPSILRIQQVVRGDSAAYFCASSPQGVNTEAFFGQGTRLTVV.